This T cell receptor (beta chain) was identified in a study of molecular identifiers for immune sequencing clone quantification. CDR3 length: 10 residues. The V end lost 8 bases, the J end lost 3 bases, and 5 bases lay between the germline ends. A word on this clonotype: Since no conserved phenylalanine or tryptophan closes the CDR3, a read error is the likely cause.

Generation of bulk TCR libraries relied on previously described methods and listed TCR primers. MiXCR, applied by TCRdb to the PCR reads, yields one record per CDR3 protein. The data show about 65,000 distinct CDR3 sequences, with 15% to 20% seen just once and approximately 1.5% held by the top ten. The source material was naive CD8+ T cells from blood, with Jurkat cell RNA spiked in. Subset denoted: FACS-sorted CD8+CD4-CCR7+CD45RA+ naive T cells. The chain joins TRBV12-3 or TRBV12-4 to TRBJ2-7; D is perhaps TRBD2 (5 bases). This clonotype originated in a human donor in good health. Some libraries in this study had Jurkat cell RNA spiked in. The CDR3 loop reads CASGGYEQYL. The CDR3 coding sequence is TGTGCCAGCGGAGGCTACGAGCAGTACCTC.